This TCR beta chain came from a study of technical replicates of blood from several donors. Using immunoSEQ multiplex PCR, the repertoire was profiled, and TCRdb retains in-frame clones only, with some absent. This repertoire shows tens of thousands of clones, 75% to 95% found once; its top ten account for approximately 0.4%. This clone was counted between two and nine times. This sequence originates from a human donor in good health. Some clones in this sample may be carry-over from other donors' samples. Sequencing used T cells isolated from PBMCs.

The CDR3: CASSIGGQGARETQYF. DNA for the CDR3: TGTGCCAGTAGTATTGGGGGACAGGGGGCAAGAGAGACCCAGTACTTC. The chain joins TRBV19 to TRBJ2-5; 12 bases agree with TRBD1. V lost 3 bases to trimming and J lost 4 bases; unmatched junction nucleotides: 6. The CDR3 runs to 16 residues. Germline-derived CDR1 and CDR2 are LNHDA and SQIVND (reference sequence). Full variable domain (rest looked up from reference TRBV19 and TRBJ2-5): DGGITQSPKYLFRKEGQNVTLSCEQNLNHDAMYWYRQDPGQGLRLIYYSQIVNDFQKGDIAEGYSVSREKKESFPLTVTSAQKNPTAFYLCASSIGGQGARETQYFGPGTRLLVL.